Listed here are 28 T cell receptor beta chains from one sample, sequenced in a study of patients and donors after allogeneic stem cell transplantation. TCRdb re-derived calls from the RT-PCR reads in MiXCR, one entry per CDR3 protein. The sample yields roughly 960,000 distinct CDR3 sequences, more than 15% seen once. The material sequenced was blood, either unsorted or a sorted T cell fraction (not recorded which). The receptor source for this set is a human donor who was either an allogeneic HSCT recipient or a stem cell or donor lymphocyte infusion donor (not recorded which). It is not recorded whose cells these are; they may come from a transplant donor.

There are a few counts of this clonotype. This rearrangement joins TRBV10-3 to TRBJ1-1; D is ambiguous. Trimming stripped 10 bases from V and 7 bases from J, with 19 bases between. Germline-derived CDR1 and CDR2 are ENHRY and SYGVKD. The CDR3 is 13 residues long. As DNA, the CDR3 is TGTGCCAACCAGAGGTTAGAGAATAGTGAAGCTTTCTTT. Protein sequence: CANQRLENSEAFF.

A few counts support this clonotype. The chain has TRBV27 and TRBJ2-1, with D hard to call. The germline V and J ends were trimmed by 3 bases and 5 bases, with 11 bases remaining between them. Germline CDR1 is MNHEY and CDR2 is SMNVEV (reference sequence). The CDR3 is made up of 14 amino acids. The CDR3 spells CASSLERAHNEQFF. CDR3 in DNA: TGTGCCAGCAGTTTGGAAAGGGCCCACAATGAGCAGTTCTTC.

This sequence joins TRBV15 and TRBJ2-7; weak D call: TRBD2 (7 bases). Germline V gives CDR1 LNHNV, CDR2 YYDKDF (reference sequence). Trimming took 0 bases from V and 1 from J, leaving 10 bases between them. The CDR3 extends over 15 amino acids. CDR3 region: CATSRDGGASYEQYF. The CDR3, as DNA: TGTGCCACCAGCAGAGATGGGGGGGCTTCCTACGAGCAGTACTTC.

The rearrangement uses TRBV12-3 or TRBV12-4 and TRBJ2-5, with 12 bases aligning to TRBD2. CDR3 size: 15 residues. The ends lost 6 bases at V and 4 bases at J; junction bases unmatched: 6. CDR3 DNA: TGTGCCAGCAGCCCGACTAGCGGGGGAACAGAGACCCAGTACTTC. Amino acids: CASSPTSGGTETQYF.

This clonotype was seen only a few times. For the CDR3, the DNA is TGTGCCAGCAGCTTGCCTACTATCACCCGTATGGGAAAAAACATTCAGTACTTC. This gives the protein CASSLPTITRMGKNIQYF. The chain links TRBV7-3 to TRBJ2-4; D is ambiguous. The CDR3 covers 18 residues. Germline CDR1 is SGHTA and CDR2 is FQGTGA. Trimming shortened V by 3 bases and J by 4 bases, and 22 bases separated the two germline ends. The variable domain in full, completed from reference TRBV7-3 and TRBJ2-4, reads GAGVSQTPSNKVTEKGKYVELRCDPISGHTALYWYRQSLGQGPEFLIYFQGTGAADDSGLPNDRFFAVRPEGSVSTLKIQRTERGDSAVYLCASSLPTITRMGKNIQYFGAGTRLSVL.

The rearrangement uses TRBV20-1 and TRBJ1-2, with unresolved D. V was shortened by 3 bases and J by 4 bases, with 21 bases between the two germline ends. Germline V gives CDR1 DFQATT, CDR2 SNEGSKA (reference sequence). This CDR3 has 16 residues. CDR3 sequence: CSASSSPLFLGYGYTF. The CDR3 DNA reads TGCAGTGCTAGTTCGAGCCCCCTATTCCTGGGCTATGGCTACACCTTC.

Notes on this clonotype: One junction end disagrees with the germline gene, perhaps due to a read error. This chain uses TRBV7-8 with TRBJ1-4; D is undetermined. Germline CDR1 reads SGHVS; CDR2 reads FQNEAQ. This CDR3 has 15 amino acids. This CDR3 is CASSSDGTTNERLFF. CDR3 in DNA: TGTGCCAGCAGCTCCGACGGCACAACTAATGAAAGACTGTTTTTT.

This chain uses TRBV4-2 with TRBJ1-1; D may be TRBD1 (6 bases). CDR3 length: 16 residues. Germline CDR1 reads LGHNA; CDR2 reads YNFKEQ. Trimming left V 3 bases short and J 0 bases short, with 14 bases between. The CDR3 loop is CASSQPLGGLNTEAFF. The DNA for the CDR3 is TGTGCCAGCAGCCAGCCCCTGGGGGGGCTGAACACTGAAGCTTTCTTT.

The rearrangement links TRBV11-2 to TRBJ2-4, with TRBD2 identical over 11 bases. This CDR3 is built from 15 residues. V gave up 3 bases and J gave up 4 bases; unmatched junction bases: 2. Germline V lookup: CDR1 SGHAT, CDR2 FQNNGV. CDR3 protein: CASSFRLAGKNIQYF. CDR3 coding DNA: TGTGCCAGCAGCTTCCGACTAGCGGGGAAAAACATTCAGTACTTC. Combining the CDR3 with reference TRBV11-2 and TRBJ2-4 gives the whole variable domain EAGVAQSPRYKIIEKRQSVAFWCNPISGHATLYWYQQILGQGPKLLIQFQNNGVVDDSQLPKDRFSAERLKGVDSTLKIQPAKLEDSAVYLCASSFRLAGKNIQYFGAGTRLSVL.

The genes are TRBV29-1 and TRBJ2-2; 14 bases align to TRBD2. Germline V CDR1 and CDR2: SQVTM, ANQGSEA. The V and J ends lost 4 bases and 4 bases, in that order; junction bases with no gene match: 14. This CDR3 is built from 19 residues. The CDR3 loop reads CSVVHPGTSGRTGTGELFF. Written as DNA, the CDR3 is TGCAGCGTTGTGCATCCTGGGACTAGCGGGAGAACGGGCACCGGGGAGCTGTTTTTT.

The chain has TRBV5-6 and TRBJ2-1, with TRBD1 identical over 9 bases. The ends lost 4 bases at V and 9 bases at J; junction bases unmatched: 11. Germline CDR1 is SGHDT and CDR2 is YYEEEE. The CDR3 sequence is 15 residues long. Here the CDR3 reads CASSQHGTGSLEQFF. CDR3 in DNA: TGTGCCAGCAGCCAGCATGGGACAGGGTCTCTTGAGCAGTTCTTC. The full variable domain, with the rest looked up from reference TRBV5-6 and TRBJ2-1, is DAGVTQSPTHLIKTRGQQVTLRCSPKSGHDTVSWYQQALGQGPQFIFQYYEEEERQRGNFPDRFSGHQFPNYSSELNVNALLLGDSALYLCASSQHGTGSLEQFFGPGTRLTVL.

This clonotype was picked up many times. The rearrangement joins TRBV12-3 or TRBV12-4 to TRBJ1-1, with D unclear. The CDR3 loop spans 16 amino acids. Trimming took off 4 bases at V and 1 base at J, with 16 bases between the two ends. The CDR3 here is CASSYPRVGRNTEAFF. Written as DNA, the CDR3 is TGTGCCAGCAGTTACCCTAGGGTAGGGAGGAACACTGAAGCTTTCTTT.

This clonotype appeared a few times. The rearrangement joins TRBV10-3 to TRBJ2-5; D is possibly TRBD2 (5 bases). CDR3 length equals 14 residues. Between the trimmed V and J ends, which lost 9 bases and 3 bases, there was a span of 17 bases. Germline CDR1 ENHRY, CDR2 SYGVKD. CDR3 protein: CAISKIGNKETQYF. In nucleotides, the CDR3 is TGTGCCATATCCAAAATCGGGAACAAAGAGACCCAGTACTTC.

This clonotype is a singleton in its sample. The rearrangement uses TRBV3-1 and TRBJ2-3; no definite D call. Germline-derived CDR1 and CDR2 are LGHDT and YNNKEL (reference sequence). This CDR3 has 17 amino acids. V was shortened by 0 bases and J by 0 bases, with 13 bases between the two germline ends. CDR3 bases: TGTGCCAGCAGCCAAGACAGGTTGCGGTCTAGCACAGATACGCAGTATTTT. As protein: CASSQDRLRSSTDTQYF.

For this clonotype: This sequence may be a read error, since a much larger clone differs from it by one base. V and J are TRBV6-1 and TRBJ1-6; D is unclear. The V end lost 4 bases, the J end lost 8 bases, and 9 bases lay between the germline ends. The CDR3 runs 13 residues. From germline, CDR1 is MNHNS and CDR2 SASEGT. Here the CDR3 DNA reads TGTGCCAGCAGTGGGAAGAGGTATTCACCCCTCCACTTT. As protein: CASSGKRYSPLHF.

This clonotype has just a few counts. The chain uses TRBV13 and TRBJ2-1; 10 nucleotides agree with TRBD2. V trimming: 0 bases; J trimming: 6 bases; junction bases outside the gene matches: 2. This CDR3 spans 15 amino acids. Germline assignment: CDR1 PRHDT and CDR2 FYEKMQ (reference sequence). The DNA for the CDR3 is TGTGCCAGCAGCTTAGGGAGCGGGGGGGGCAATGAGCAGTTCTTC. This translates into CASSLGSGGGNEQFF.

This clonotype was seen a few times. The gene calls are TRBV27 and TRBJ2-5, with 7 bases fitting TRBD2. The CDR3 consists of 13 residues. After removal of 7 bases from V and 4 bases from J, the junction contained 6 bases not matched to a gene. Germline CDR1 reads MNHEY; CDR2 reads SMNVEV (reference sequence). CDR3 DNA: TGTGCCAGCAAACAGCGGGGAATAGAGACCCAGTACTTC. Translated, it gives CASKQRGIETQYF.

This clonotype has a handful of counts. The V call is TRBV9, the J call TRBJ1-5; possible D gene TRBD1, 6 bases. The V gene lost 4 bases and the J gene lost 3 bases, with 11 bases spanning the gap. The CDR3 loop spans 14 amino acids. Germline lookup yields CDR1 SGDLS and CDR2 YYNGEE. CDR3 sequence: CASSLGTLNQPQHF. CDR3 DNA: TGTGCCAGCAGCCTCGGGACACTCAATCAGCCCCAGCATTTT.

This clonotype has just a few counts. The gene calls are TRBV12-3 or TRBV12-4 and TRBJ1-5; 9 bases align to TRBD1. Trimming took 6 bases from V and 3 from J; bases not matched to a gene: 6. CDR3 length: 15 amino acids. CDR3: CASRGDRGTNQPQHF. The CDR3 DNA reads TGTGCCAGCAGGGGAGACAGGGGGACCAATCAGCCCCAGCATTTT.

This clonotype was recorded a few times. This sequence joins TRBV12-3 or TRBV12-4 and TRBJ2-1; D not resolved. CDR3 length: 12 residues. Trimming took 6 bases from V and 6 from J, leaving 9 bases between them. The CDR3 region is CASRDLVNEQFF. The CDR3 DNA is TGTGCCAGCAGGGATTTAGTCAATGAGCAGTTCTTC.

The chain couples TRBV7-9 to TRBJ1-1; no definite D call. Trimming cost V 2 bases and J 1 base, with 11 bases left between them. There are 15 residues in the CDR3. Germline CDR1 reads SEHNR; CDR2 reads FQNEAQ (reference sequence). In nucleotides, the CDR3 is TGTGCCAGCAGCTTATCTGGGTTGGGGAACACTGAAGCTTTCTTT. It specifies CASSLSGLGNTEAFF.

This clonotype was counted many times. The genes are TRBV6-1 and TRBJ2-2; 11 bases line up with TRBD2. V trimming: 5 bases; J trimming: 1 base; junction bases outside the gene matches: 6. Germline V gene data show CDR1 as MNHNS and CDR2 as SASEGT. The CDR3 has 17 residues. The CDR3: CASSRSGLAGNTGELFF. The CDR3 region has the DNA TGTGCCAGCAGTCGCTCCGGACTAGCGGGGAACACCGGGGAGCTGTTTTTT.

The V gene is TRBV4-3, the J gene TRBJ2-6, with D possibly being TRBD1 (5 bases). CDR3 length: 17 residues. Germline assignment: CDR1 LGHNA and CDR2 YSLEER. Between the trimmed V and J ends, which lost 1 base and 4 bases, there was a span of 14 bases. CDR3 loop: CASSQVTGGAGANVLTF. Written as DNA, the CDR3 is TGCGCCAGCAGCCAAGTAACAGGTGGGGCGGGGGCCAACGTCCTGACTTTC.

This clonotype showed up just a few times. This rearrangement joins TRBV20-1 to TRBJ2-5; no clear D gene. Germline lookup yields CDR1 DFQATT and CDR2 SNEGSKA (reference sequence). The CDR3 is 12 residues long. Trimming cost V 3 bases and J 1 base, with 6 bases left between them. CDR3 amino acids: CSASGLQETQYF. In DNA form, the CDR3 reads TGCAGTGCTAGCGGGCTCCAAGAGACCCAGTACTTC.

This clonotype occurred many times. CDR3 DNA: TGTGCCAGCAGTAATTTTCCTCGGGACAGGGGGCACACTGAAGCTTTCTTT. Translation gives CASSNFPRDRGHTEAFF. This chain joins TRBV12-3 or TRBV12-4 and TRBJ1-1; TRBD1 matches 12 bases. V was clipped by 5 bases and J by 3 bases; unmatched bases: 10. The CDR3 is 17 residues long.

This clonotype came up a few times. V and J are TRBV20-1 and TRBJ1-1, with D unresolved. This CDR3 has 13 residues. With 1 base removed from V and 2 bases from J, the gap between germline ends came to 8 bases. The V gene's germline CDR1 is DFQATT and CDR2 SNEGSKA (reference sequence). CDR3 region: CSARAVSNTEAFF. The CDR3 region has the DNA TGCAGTGCTAGAGCGGTCAGCAACACTGAAGCTTTCTTT.

In its sample, this clonotype was seen a few times. The rearrangement uses TRBV6-2 or TRBV6-3 and TRBJ1-1; D is perhaps TRBD1 (5 bases). The CDR3 contains 17 residues. V was cut by 4 bases and J by 1 base, with 19 bases left in between. CDR1 is MNHEY and CDR2 is SVGEGT in the germline V gene. The CDR3 nucleotides read TGTGCCAGCAGTTCTCTGGGACGGCCTCTAGCGAACACTGAAGCTTTCTTT. It codes for CASSSLGRPLANTEAFF.

V usage is TRBV4-2 and J usage is TRBJ1-3; TRBD1 matches 10 bases. J lost 1 base, V lost 10 bases, and 10 bases had no gene match. Germline CDR1 reads LGHNA; CDR2 reads YNFKEQ. This CDR3 region has 16 residues. CDR3 in DNA: TGTGCCACCCAGGGACAGGGGATCGTGTCTGGAAACACCATATATTTT. As protein: CATQGQGIVSGNTIYF.